These T cell receptor beta chains were read from a single sample in a study of shared clonotypes between healthy human individuals. Libraries were prepared by immunoSEQ multiplex PCR; TCRdb keeps only in-frame clonotypes and omits some of them. The repertoire holds approximately 500,000 clones, roughly 80% seen once, with 9.5% to 15% in the top ten. Sequencing was carried out using PBMCs. These receptors were collected from a woman aged 40 to 50 in good health. Some clones in this sample may be carry-over from other donors' samples. Both conserved end residues are part of each CDR3. The D gene is left open where the match is weak. Not all rows give a size; the values are once, few, many and, for expanded clones, a class.

TRBJ2-7	TRBV27	NA	TRBD1	CASGGGQGRDEQYF	TGTGCCAGCGGGGGAGGACAGGGGAGAGACGAGCAGTACTTC
TRBJ1-1	TRBV7-9	NA	NA	CASSLAELEYLNTEAFF	TGTGCCAGCAGCTTAGCGGAGTTAGAGTATTTGAACACTGAAGCTTTCTTT
TRBJ2-3	TRBV5-4	many	TRBD2	CASRRTSGGPGDTQYF	TGTGCCAGCAGGCGGACTAGCGGGGGCCCCGGAGATACGCAGTATTTT
TRBJ2-1	TRBV5-1	NA	TRBD2	CASSLGAGDSEEQFF	TGCGCCAGCAGCTTGGGCGCGGGGGACTCGGAGGAGCAGTTCTTC
TRBJ2-1	TRBV9	NA	TRBD2	CASSVGTRVYNEQFF	TGTGCCAGCAGCGTGGGGACTAGGGTCTACAATGAGCAGTTCTTC
TRBJ1-4	TRBV13	few	NA	CASSPRAATNEKLFF	TGTGCCAGCAGCCCCCGGGCAGCAACTAATGAAAAACTGTTTTTT
TRBJ2-7	TRBV30	many	NA	CAWSWTPGVYEQYF	TGTGCCTGGAGTTGGACCCCGGGGGTCTACGAGCAGTACTTC
TRBJ2-3	TRBV6-5	NA	NA	CASRDYRGTDTQYF	TGTGCCAGCAGGGACTACCGAGGCACAGATACGCAGTATTTT
TRBJ2-7	TRBV4-3	many	NA	CASSQDWGVEQYF	TGCGCCAGCAGCCAAGATTGGGGCGTCGAGCAGTACTTC
TRBJ2-7	TRBV5-6	few	NA	CASSLHGRLAYEQYF	TGTGCCAGCAGCCTACACGGACGGCTAGCCTACGAGCAGTACTTC
TRBJ1-2	TRBV29-1	NA	NA	CSVEEGSNYGYTF	TGCAGCGTCGAAGAAGGGAGTAACTATGGCTACACCTTC
TRBJ1-4	TRBV29-1	NA	TRBD1	CSVTSGGSGEKLFF	TGCAGCGTTACCTCAGGGGGTTCGGGGGAAAAACTGTTTTTT
TRBJ2-1	TRBV2	NA	NA	CASKEVFSYNEQFF	TGTGCCAGCAAGGAAGTTTTCTCCTACAATGAGCAGTTCTTC
TRBJ1-4	TRBV28	NA	NA	CASRDPGTLNEKLFF	TGTGCCAGCAGGGACCCCGGGACCTTAAATGAAAAACTGTTTTTT
TRBJ1-2	TRBV7-2	once	NA	CASSFSPEGLGGYTF	TGTGCCAGCAGCTTCTCTCCAGAGGGACTTGGGGGCTACACCTTC
TRBJ2-1	TRBV10-1	NA	NA	CASSTTGTSRNEQFF	TGCGCCAGCAGTACCACAGGGACGTCGCGTAATGAGCAGTTCTTC
TRBJ2-7	TRBV5-4	NA	TRBD1	CASSRGQGGDEQYF	TGTGCCAGCAGCAGGGGACAGGGGGGCGACGAGCAGTACTTC
TRBJ1-4	TRBV4-1	NA	NA	CASSQVGQDEKLFF	TGCGCCAGCAGCCAAGTTGGGCAGGACGAAAAACTGTTTTTT
TRBJ2-7	TRBV5-1	NA	NA	CASSPLDWDEQYF	TGCGCCAGCAGCCCGCTGGACTGGGACGAGCAGTACTTC
TRBJ1-2	TRBV6-1	NA	NA	CASRTSGLDGYTF	TGTGCCAGCAGAACTTCGGGGCTCGATGGCTACACCTTC
TRBJ2-7	TRBV28	NA	TRBD1	CASSSAGDREEQYF	TGTGCCAGCAGCTCAGCTGGGGACAGGGAAGAGCAGTACTTC
TRBJ1-5	TRBV19	NA	NA	CASSKQGSDQPQHF	TGTGCCAGTAGTAAGCAGGGGAGCGATCAGCCCCAGCATTTT
TRBJ2-1	TRBV7-3	NA	NA	CASSLNRNEQFF	TGTGCCAGCAGCTTAAATAGGAATGAGCAGTTCTTC
TRBJ2-7	TRBV2	NA	NA	CASTRGSYEQYF	TGTGCCAGCACACGGGGCTCCTACGAGCAGTACTTC
TRBJ2-2	TRBV18	NA	NA	CASSPFPANTGELFF	TGTGCCAGCTCACCATTCCCAGCCAACACCGGGGAGCTGTTTTTT
TRBJ2-1	TRBV15	NA	NA	CATSRDRGDEQFF	TGTGCCACCAGCAGAGATCGCGGGGATGAGCAGTTCTTC
TRBJ2-3	TRBV4-1	NA	TRBD2	CASSQDQTGTSFGTQYF	TGCGCCAGCAGCCAAGATCAAACCGGGACTAGCTTTGGTACGCAGTATTTT
TRBJ1-1	TRBV5-4	NA	NA	CASSLGRGGAFF	TGTGCCAGCAGCTTGGGCCGGGGAGGGGCTTTCTTT
TRBJ2-7	TRBV6-5	NA	NA	CASSYSFQRPYEQYF	TGTGCCAGCAGTTACTCGTTTCAGAGACCCTACGAGCAGTACTTC
TRBJ2-7	TRBV7-8	NA	TRBD2	CASSRLAGDEQYF	TGTGCCAGCAGCCGACTAGCGGGAGACGAGCAGTACTTC
TRBJ1-5	TRBV6-1	NA	NA	CASSPTRVGNQPQHF	TGTGCCAGCAGCCCGACCAGGGTTGGCAATCAGCCCCAGCATTTT
TRBJ2-7	TRBV28	NA	NA	CASSAPALTFYEQYF	TGTGCCAGCAGTGCCCCCGCGTTGACCTTTTACGAGCAGTACTTC
TRBJ2-5	TRBV11-2	NA	TRBD1	CASSPTGVGETQYF	TGTGCCAGCAGTCCTACAGGGGTTGGGGAGACCCAGTACTTC
TRBJ2-2	TRBV5-4	NA	TRBD2	CASSPGLAVNTGELFF	TGTGCCAGCAGCCCGGGACTAGCGGTAAACACCGGGGAGCTGTTTTTT
TRBJ2-6	TRBV6-4	NA	NA	CASSRDNSGANVLTF	TGTGCCAGCAGCCGGGACAACTCTGGGGCCAACGTCCTGACTTTC